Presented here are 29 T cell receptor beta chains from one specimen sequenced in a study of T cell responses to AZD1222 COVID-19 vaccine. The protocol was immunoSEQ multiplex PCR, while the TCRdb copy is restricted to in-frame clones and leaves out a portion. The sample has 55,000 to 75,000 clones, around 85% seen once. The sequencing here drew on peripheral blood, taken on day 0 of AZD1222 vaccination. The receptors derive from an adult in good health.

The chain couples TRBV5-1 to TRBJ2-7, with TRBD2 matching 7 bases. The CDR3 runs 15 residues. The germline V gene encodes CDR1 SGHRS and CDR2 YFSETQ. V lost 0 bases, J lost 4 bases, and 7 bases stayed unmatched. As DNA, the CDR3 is TGCGCCAGCAGCTTGGCTCCGGGGGGAGGGTACGAGCAGTACTTC. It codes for CASSLAPGGGYEQYF.

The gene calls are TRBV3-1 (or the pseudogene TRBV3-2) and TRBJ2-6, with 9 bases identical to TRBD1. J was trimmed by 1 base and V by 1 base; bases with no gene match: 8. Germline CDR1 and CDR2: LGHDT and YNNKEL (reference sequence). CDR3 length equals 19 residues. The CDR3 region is CASSQGTGETSSGANVLTF. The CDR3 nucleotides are TGTGCCAGCAGCCAAGGGACAGGGGAGACCTCATCTGGGGCCAACGTCCTGACTTTC.

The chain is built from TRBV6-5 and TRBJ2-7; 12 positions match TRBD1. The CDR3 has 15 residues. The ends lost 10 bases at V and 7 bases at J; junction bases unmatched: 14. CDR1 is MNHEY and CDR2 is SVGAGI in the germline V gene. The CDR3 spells CATLGWDRGPREQYF. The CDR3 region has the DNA TGTGCCACTCTAGGTTGGGACAGGGGGCCTAGGGAGCAGTACTTC.

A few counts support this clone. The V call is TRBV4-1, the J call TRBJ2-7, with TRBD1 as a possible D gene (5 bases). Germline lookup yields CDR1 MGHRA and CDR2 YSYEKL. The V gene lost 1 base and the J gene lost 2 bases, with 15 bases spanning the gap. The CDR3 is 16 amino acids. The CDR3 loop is CASSQGLAGLPYEQYF. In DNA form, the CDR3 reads TGCGCCAGCAGCCAAGGTCTGGCAGGGCTCCCCTACGAGCAGTACTTC.

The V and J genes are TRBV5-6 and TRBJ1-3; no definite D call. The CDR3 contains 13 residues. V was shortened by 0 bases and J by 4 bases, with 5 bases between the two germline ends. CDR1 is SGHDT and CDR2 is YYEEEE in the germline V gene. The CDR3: CASSLGTGNTIYF. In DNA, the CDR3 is TGTGCCAGCAGCTTGGGGACGGGAAACACCATATATTTT.

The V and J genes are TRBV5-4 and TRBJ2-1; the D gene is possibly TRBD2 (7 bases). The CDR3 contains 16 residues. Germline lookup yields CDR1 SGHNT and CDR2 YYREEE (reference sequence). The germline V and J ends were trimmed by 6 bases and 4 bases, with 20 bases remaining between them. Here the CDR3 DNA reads TGTGCCAGCAAACGGGACTACGGGGGGCTGTACAATGAGCAGTTCTTC. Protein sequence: CASKRDYGGLYNEQFF.

For the CDR3, the DNA is TGTGCCAGTTCAGACAGGGACGTTTCACCCCTCCACTTT. Residues: CASSDRDVSPLHF. The chain is built from TRBV19 and TRBJ1-6; 7 nucleotides match TRBD1. The germline V gene has CDR1 LNHDA and CDR2 SQIVND (reference sequence). V lost 8 bases, J lost 9 bases, and 7 bases stayed unmatched. The CDR3 is 13 residues long.

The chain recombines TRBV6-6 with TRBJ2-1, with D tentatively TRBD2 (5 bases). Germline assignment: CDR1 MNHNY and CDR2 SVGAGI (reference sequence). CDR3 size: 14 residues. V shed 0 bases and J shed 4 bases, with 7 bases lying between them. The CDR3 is CASSYSRVYNEQFF. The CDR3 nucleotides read TGTGCCAGCAGTTACTCGCGGGTGTACAATGAGCAGTTCTTC.

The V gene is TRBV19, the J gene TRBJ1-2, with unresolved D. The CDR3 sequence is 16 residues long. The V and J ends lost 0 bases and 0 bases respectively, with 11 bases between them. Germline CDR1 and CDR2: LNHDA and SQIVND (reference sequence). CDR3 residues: CASSIEPGPSNYGYTF. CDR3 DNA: TGTGCCAGTAGTATAGAGCCCGGACCTTCTAACTATGGCTACACCTTC.

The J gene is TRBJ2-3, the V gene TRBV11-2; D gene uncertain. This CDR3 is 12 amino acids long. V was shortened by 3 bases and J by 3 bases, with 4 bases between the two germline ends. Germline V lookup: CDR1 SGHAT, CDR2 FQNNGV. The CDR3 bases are TGTGCCAGCAGCTTTGGAACAGATACGCAGTATTTT. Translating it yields CASSFGTDTQYF. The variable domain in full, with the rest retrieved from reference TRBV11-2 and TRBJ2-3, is EAGVAQSPRYKIIEKRQSVAFWCNPISGHATLYWYQQILGQGPKLLIQFQNNGVVDDSQLPKDRFSAERLKGVDSTLKIQPAKLEDSAVYLCASSFGTDTQYFGPGTRLTVL.

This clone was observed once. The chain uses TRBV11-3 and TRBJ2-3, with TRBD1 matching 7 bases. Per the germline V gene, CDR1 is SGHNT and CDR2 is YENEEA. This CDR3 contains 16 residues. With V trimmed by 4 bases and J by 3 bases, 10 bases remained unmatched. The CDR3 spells CASSYPTGSGTDTQYF. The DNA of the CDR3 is TGTGCCAGCAGCTACCCGACAGGGTCTGGGACAGATACGCAGTATTTT.

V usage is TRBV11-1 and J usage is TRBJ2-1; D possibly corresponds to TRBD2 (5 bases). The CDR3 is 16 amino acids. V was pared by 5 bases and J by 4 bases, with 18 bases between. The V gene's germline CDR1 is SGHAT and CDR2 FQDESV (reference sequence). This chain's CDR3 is CASSPRTGPRYNEQFF. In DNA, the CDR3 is TGTGCCAGCAGCCCTCGGACTGGCCCACGTTACAATGAGCAGTTCTTC. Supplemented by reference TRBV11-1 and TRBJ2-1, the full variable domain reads EAEVAQSPRYKITEKSQAVAFWCDPISGHATLYWYRQILGQGPELLVQFQDESVVDDSQLPKDRFSAERLKGVDSTLKIQPAELGDSAMYLCASSPRTGPRYNEQFFGPGTRLTVL.

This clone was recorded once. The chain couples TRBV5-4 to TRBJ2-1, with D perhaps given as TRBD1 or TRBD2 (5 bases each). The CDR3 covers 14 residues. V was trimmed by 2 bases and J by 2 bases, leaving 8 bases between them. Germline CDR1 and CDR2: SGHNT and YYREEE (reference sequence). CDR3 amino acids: CASSFPGPYNEQFF. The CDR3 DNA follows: TGTGCCAGCAGCTTCCCGGGACCCTACAATGAGCAGTTCTTC.

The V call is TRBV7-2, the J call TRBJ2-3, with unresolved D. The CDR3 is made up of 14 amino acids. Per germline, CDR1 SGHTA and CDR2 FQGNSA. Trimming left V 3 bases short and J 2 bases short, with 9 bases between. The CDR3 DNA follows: TGTGCCAGCAGCTTGTACCGAGCCACAGATACGCAGTATTTT. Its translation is CASSLYRATDTQYF.

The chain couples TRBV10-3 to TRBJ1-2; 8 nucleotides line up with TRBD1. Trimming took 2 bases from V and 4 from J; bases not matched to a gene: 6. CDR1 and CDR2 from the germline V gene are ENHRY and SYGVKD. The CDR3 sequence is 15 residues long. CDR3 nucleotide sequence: TGTGCCATCAGTGAGGGACAGGGCGTCGGCTATGGCTACACCTTC. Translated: CAISEGQGVGYGYTF.

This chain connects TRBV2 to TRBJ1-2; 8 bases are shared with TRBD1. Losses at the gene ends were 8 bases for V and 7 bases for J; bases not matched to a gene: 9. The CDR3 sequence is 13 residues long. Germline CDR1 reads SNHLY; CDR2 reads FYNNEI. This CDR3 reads CASLLTGEGGYTF. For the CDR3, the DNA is TGTGCCAGCTTGCTGACAGGGGAGGGTGGCTACACCTTC.

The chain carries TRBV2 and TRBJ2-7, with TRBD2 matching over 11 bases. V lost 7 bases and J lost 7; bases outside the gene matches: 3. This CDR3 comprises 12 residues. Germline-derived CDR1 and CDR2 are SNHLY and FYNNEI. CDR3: CASKRTSGEQYF. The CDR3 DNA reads TGTGCCAGCAAGAGGACTAGCGGGGAGCAGTACTTC.

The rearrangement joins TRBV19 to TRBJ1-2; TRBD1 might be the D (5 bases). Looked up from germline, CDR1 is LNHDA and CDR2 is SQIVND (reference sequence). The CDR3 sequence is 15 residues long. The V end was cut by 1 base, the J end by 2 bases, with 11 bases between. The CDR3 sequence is CASSIVSPGNYGYTF. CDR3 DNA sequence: TGTGCCAGTAGTATAGTGAGCCCAGGGAACTATGGCTACACCTTC.

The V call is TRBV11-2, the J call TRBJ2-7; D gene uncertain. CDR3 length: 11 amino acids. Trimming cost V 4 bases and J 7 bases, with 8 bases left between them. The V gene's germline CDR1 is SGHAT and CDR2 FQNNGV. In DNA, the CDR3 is TGTGCCAGCAGCTCTACAAGGGAGCAGTACTTC. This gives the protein CASSSTREQYF.

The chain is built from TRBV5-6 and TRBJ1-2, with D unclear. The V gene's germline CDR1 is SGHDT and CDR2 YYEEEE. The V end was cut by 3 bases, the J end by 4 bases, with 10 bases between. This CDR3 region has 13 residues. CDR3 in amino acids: CASSWSGVYGYTF. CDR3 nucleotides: TGTGCCAGCAGCTGGTCGGGCGTCTATGGCTACACCTTC.

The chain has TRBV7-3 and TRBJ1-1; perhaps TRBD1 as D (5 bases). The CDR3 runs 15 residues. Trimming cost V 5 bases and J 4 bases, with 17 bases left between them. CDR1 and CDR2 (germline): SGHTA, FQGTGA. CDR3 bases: TGTGCCAGCAGCCATAGAGGGGTGAGGGGCACTGAAGCTTTCTTT. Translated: CASSHRGVRGTEAFF. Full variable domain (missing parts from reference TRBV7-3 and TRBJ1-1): GAGVSQTPSNKVTEKGKYVELRCDPISGHTALYWYRQSLGQGPEFLIYFQGTGAADDSGLPNDRFFAVRPEGSVSTLKIQRTERGDSAVYLCASSHRGVRGTEAFFGQGTRLTVV.

The CDR3, as DNA: TGTGCCAACGGACAGGGGATCGGCGAGCAGTACTTC. This encodes CANGQGIGEQYF. This sequence joins TRBV27 and TRBJ2-7; TRBD1 matches 9 bases. The CDR3 totals 12 residues. The trim removed 10 bases at V and 6 bases at J, leaving 7 bases unmatched. CDR1 is MNHEY and CDR2 is SMNVEV in the germline V gene (reference sequence).

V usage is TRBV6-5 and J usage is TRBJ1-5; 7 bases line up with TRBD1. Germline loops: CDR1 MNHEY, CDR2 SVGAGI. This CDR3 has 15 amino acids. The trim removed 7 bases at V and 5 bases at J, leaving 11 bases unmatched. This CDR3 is CASNTLQGGHQPQHF. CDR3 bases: TGTGCCAGCAATACCTTGCAGGGGGGTCATCAGCCCCAGCATTTT.

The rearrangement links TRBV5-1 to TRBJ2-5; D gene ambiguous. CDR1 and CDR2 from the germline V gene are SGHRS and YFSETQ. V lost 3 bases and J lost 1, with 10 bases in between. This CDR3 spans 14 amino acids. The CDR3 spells CASSSNAAQETQYF. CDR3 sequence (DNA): TGCGCCAGCAGCTCGAACGCGGCCCAAGAGACCCAGTACTTC.

The CDR3 DNA reads as TGTGCCAGCAGCGGGAGGGTGGCCCAAGAGACCCAGTACTTC. Amino acids: CASSGRVAQETQYF. The chain uses TRBV6-5 and TRBJ2-5; 8 positions agree with TRBD2. Per germline, CDR1 MNHEY and CDR2 SVGAGI. The CDR3 is made up of 14 amino acids. The V segment lost 6 bases and the J segment 1 base; nucleotides outside the gene matches: 4.

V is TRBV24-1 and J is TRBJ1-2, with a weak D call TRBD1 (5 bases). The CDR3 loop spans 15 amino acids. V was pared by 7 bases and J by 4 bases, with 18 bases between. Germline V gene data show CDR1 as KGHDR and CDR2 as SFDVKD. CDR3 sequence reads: CATRSGEWGTYGYTF. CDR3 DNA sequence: TGTGCCACCAGATCCGGAGAGTGGGGGACCTATGGCTACACCTTC.

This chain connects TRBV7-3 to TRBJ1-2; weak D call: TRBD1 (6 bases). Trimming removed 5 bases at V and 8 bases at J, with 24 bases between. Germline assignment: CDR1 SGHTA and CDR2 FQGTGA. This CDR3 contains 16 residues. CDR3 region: CASSPGRGGAPGGYTF. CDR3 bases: TGTGCCAGCAGCCCTGGTAGGGGGGGCGCCCCGGGAGGCTACACCTTC.

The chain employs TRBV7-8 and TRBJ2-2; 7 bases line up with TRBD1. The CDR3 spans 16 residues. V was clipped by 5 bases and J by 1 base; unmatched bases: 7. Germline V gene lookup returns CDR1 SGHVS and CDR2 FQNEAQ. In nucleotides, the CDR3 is TGTGCCAGCAGCCCATATCGGGACAGGAACACCGGGGAGCTGTTTTTT. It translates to CASSPYRDRNTGELFF.

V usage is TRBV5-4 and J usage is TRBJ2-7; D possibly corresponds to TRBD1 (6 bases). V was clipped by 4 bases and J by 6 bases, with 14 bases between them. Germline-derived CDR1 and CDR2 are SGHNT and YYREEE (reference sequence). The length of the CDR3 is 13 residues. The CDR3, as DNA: TGTGCCAGCAGCATGTCAGGGGTTGGCGAGCAGTACTTC. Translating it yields CASSMSGVGEQYF.